In this sample, the clone carrying this TCR beta chain turned up a few times. Its cognate antigen is unknown. Germline assignment: CDR1 SGDLS and CDR2 YYNGEE. V lost 3 bases, J lost 3 bases, and 10 bases lay in between. This CDR3 is 14 amino acids long. This entry is derived from a study of identical twins' blood T cells. The wider study: Roughly 6 alpha and roughly six beta libraries together yielded about 52 million reads.

TCRdb itself ran the 5' RACE reads through MiXCR, one entry per CDR3 protein. Seen here are hundreds of thousands of distinct CDR3 sequences, roughly 31% observed once, and the top ten hold around 5.6%. Overall study results and limits: Environmental influences on twin similarity could not be excluded.

The V gene is TRBV9, the J gene TRBJ2-1; no clear D. The sequence was collected from a woman aged 18-49 years in good health. What was sequenced was PBMCs. DNA of the CDR3: TGTGCCAGCAGCGCCTCGACTCTCTACAATGAGCAGTTCTTC. Translated: CASSASTLYNEQFF.